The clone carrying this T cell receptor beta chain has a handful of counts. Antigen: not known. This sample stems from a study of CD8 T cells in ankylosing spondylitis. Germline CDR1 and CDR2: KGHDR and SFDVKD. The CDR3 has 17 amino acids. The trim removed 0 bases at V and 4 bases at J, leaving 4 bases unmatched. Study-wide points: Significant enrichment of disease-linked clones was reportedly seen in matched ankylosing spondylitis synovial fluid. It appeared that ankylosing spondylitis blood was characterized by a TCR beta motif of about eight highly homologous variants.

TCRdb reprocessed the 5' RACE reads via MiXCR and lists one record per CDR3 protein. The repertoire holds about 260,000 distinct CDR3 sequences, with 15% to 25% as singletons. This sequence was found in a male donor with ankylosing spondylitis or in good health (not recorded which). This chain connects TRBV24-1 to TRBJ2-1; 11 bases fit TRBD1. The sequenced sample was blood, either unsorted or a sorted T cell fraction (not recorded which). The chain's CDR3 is CATSDLRTGGSYNEQFF. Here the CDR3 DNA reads TGTGCCACCAGTGATTTGCGGACAGGGGGCAGTTACAATGAGCAGTTCTTC.